Listed here is a single T cell receptor (beta chain). Its specificity is not known. This record comes from a study of monozygotic twins with inflammatory bowel disease. Study-level results: In the analysis, different T cell subtypes could not be told apart.

This CDR3 is built from 15 residues. Germline CDR1 SGHTA, CDR2 FQGNSA. UMIs with a 6-nucleotide sample barcode were added by template switching. TCRdb re-called the 5' RACE reads and shows each CDR3 protein once, DNA omitted. The data include 310,000 or so distinct CDR3 sequences; the top ten clones carry 2%. What was sequenced was blood. The rearrangement uses TRBV7-2 and TRBJ2-3; no DNA is available, so the TRBD2 call from TCRdb remains unchecked. This receptor was taken from a human donor with ulcerative colitis or Crohn's disease, or a healthy co-twin of an affected twin (not recorded which). CDR3 in amino acids: CASSLGLASTDTQYF. Complete variable domain (other parts from reference TRBV7-2 and TRBJ2-3): GAGVSQSPSNKVTEKGKDVELRCDPISGHTALYWYRQSLGQGLEFLIYFQGNSAPDKSGLPSDRFSAERTGGSVSTLTIQRTQQEDSAVYLCASSLGLASTDTQYFGPGTRLTVL.